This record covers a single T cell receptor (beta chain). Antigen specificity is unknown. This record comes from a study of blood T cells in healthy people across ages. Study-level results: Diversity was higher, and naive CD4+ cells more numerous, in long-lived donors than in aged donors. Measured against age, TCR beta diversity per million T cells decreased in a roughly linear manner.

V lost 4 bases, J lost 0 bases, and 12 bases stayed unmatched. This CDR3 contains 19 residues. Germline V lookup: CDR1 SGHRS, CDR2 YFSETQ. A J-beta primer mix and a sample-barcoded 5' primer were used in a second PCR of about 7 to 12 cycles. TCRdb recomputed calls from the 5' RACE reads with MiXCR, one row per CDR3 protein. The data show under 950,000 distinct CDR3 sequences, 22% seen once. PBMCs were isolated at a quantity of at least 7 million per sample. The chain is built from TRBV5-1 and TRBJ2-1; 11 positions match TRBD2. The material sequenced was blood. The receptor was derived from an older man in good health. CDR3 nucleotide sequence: TGCGCCAGCAGCCAAACGGCGGCTAGCGGGGGGAGCTCCTACAATGAGCAGTTCTTC. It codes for CASSQTAASGGSSYNEQFF.